This T cell receptor beta chain was identified during a study of siplizumab effects on memory and regulatory T cells. For this clone: Its cognate antigen is unknown.

Regarding the study as a whole: Most alloreactive clones went unmapped to unstimulated subsets; only a minor fraction mapped.

Germline V CDR1 and CDR2: MDHEN, SYDVKM. Trimming cost V 2 bases and J 5 bases; bases outside gene matches: 9. This CDR3 spans 18 amino acids. Data came from immunoSEQ multiplex PCR; TCRdb stores just in-frame clones and leaves some out. Among over 70,000 clones, 75% to 90% were seen once, and the ten largest hold about 15%. Sequenced material: CD4+ T cells sorted from blood. The source of this sequence is a human donor in good health. This chain links TRBV28 with TRBJ2-2; 12 nucleotides align to TRBD2. In DNA form, the CDR3 reads TGTGCCAGCAGTTTAGAAAACTTAGGGACTAGCGGGACCGGGGAGCTGTTTTTT. This sequence encodes CASSLENLGTSGTGELFF.